These 27 T cell receptor beta chains were sequenced from one sample in a study of cytomegalovirus exposure and HLA in healthy donors (TCRdb year 2017). The method behind the library was the immunoSEQ multiplex PCR assay. Held by TCRdb, this immuneACCESS table contains in-frame sequences only and omits some clones. Under half of the omission traces to an unresolved V gene where checked; the cause of the rest is unknown. The sample yields about 98,000 clones; around 90% were counted once. In total, the top ten clones hold 3% to 4.5% of the sample. The specimen was PBMCs. These receptor sequences come from a woman aged 25-40 years in good health and CMV-seronegative.

The V gene is TRBV12-5, the J gene TRBJ1-2, with a weak D call TRBD1 (6 bases). The V gene's germline CDR1 is LGHNT and CDR2 FRNRAP. The CDR3 has 15 residues. V lost 1 base, J lost 4 bases, and 13 bases lay in between. The CDR3 reads CASGLANRAPYGYTF. The CDR3 DNA reads as TGTGCTAGTGGTTTGGCAAACAGGGCGCCCTATGGCTACACCTTC.

V gene TRBV2 combines with J gene TRBJ1-5; 11 bases fit TRBD1. This CDR3 region has 15 residues. In germline, CDR1 is SNHLY, CDR2 FYNNEI. V lost 10 bases, J lost 1 base, and 6 bases stayed unmatched. Written as DNA, the CDR3 is TGTGCCACTGGGACAGGGGGGGCAAGCAATCAGCCCCAGCATTTT. This translates into CATGTGGASNQPQHF.

The CDR3 region is CASSVVAGGSHNEQFF. The CDR3 DNA is TGTGCCAGCAGCGTAGTAGCGGGGGGGTCCCACAATGAGCAGTTCTTC. The chain combines TRBV9 with TRBJ2-1; TRBD2 aligns across 11 bases. The CDR3 has 16 residues. With 0 bases clipped from V and 5 bases from J, the junction kept 4 bases outside the gene matches. CDR1 is SGDLS and CDR2 is YYNGEE in the germline V gene.

The chain couples TRBV6-5 to TRBJ2-1; D is unclear. In germline, CDR1 is MNHEY, CDR2 SVGAGI. Trimming stripped 6 bases from V and 8 bases from J, with 20 bases between. This CDR3 has 15 amino acids. The CDR3 DNA is TGTGCCAGCAGCCTTTTGCTCGGGTTGGTCGATGAGCAGTTCTTC. It codes for CASSLLLGLVDEQFF.

This chain uses TRBV25-1 with TRBJ1-2; 12 bases fit TRBD1. Trimming took 2 bases from V and 4 from J; bases not matched to a gene: 8. The CDR3 loop spans 17 amino acids. Germline-derived CDR1 and CDR2 are MGHDK and SYGVNS. The CDR3 protein is CASSEPGGQGAIYGYTF. The CDR3 nucleotides read TGTGCCAGCAGTGAACCGGGGGGACAGGGGGCTATCTATGGCTACACCTTC.

The rearrangement links TRBV28 to TRBJ2-5, with D uncertain. Trimming removed 2 bases from V and 4 bases from J, with 20 bases in between. This CDR3 spans 17 amino acids. Germline CDR1 reads MDHEN; CDR2 reads SYDVKM. The CDR3: CASSLPPFAVEIETQYF. DNA for the CDR3: TGTGCCAGCAGTTTACCACCTTTTGCGGTGGAAATAGAGACCCAGTACTTC.

Details on this clone: At the DNA level, this CDR3 is encoded by other sequences in the same sample as well. The V call is TRBV28, the J call TRBJ2-7; tentatively, D is TRBD2 (5 bases). This CDR3 is 13 amino acids long. The V end lost 2 bases, the J end lost 1 base, and 6 bases lay between the germline ends. Germline lookup yields CDR1 MDHEN and CDR2 SYDVKM. In DNA, the CDR3 is TGTGCCAGCAGTTTAGGAGGATCCTACGAGCAGTACTTC. It encodes CASSLGGSYEQYF.

The V and J genes are TRBV5-4 and TRBJ2-3; no firm D call. Germline V gene lookup returns CDR1 SGHNT and CDR2 YYREEE (reference sequence). V was pared by 3 bases and J by 2 bases, with 16 bases between. The CDR3 loop spans 16 amino acids. This CDR3 reads CASSSEVGLYTDTQYF. CDR3 in DNA: TGTGCCAGCAGCTCTGAGGTTGGCCTCTACACAGATACGCAGTATTTT.

The rearrangement links TRBV11-2 to TRBJ1-1; D not certain. The CDR3 extends over 14 amino acids. Per germline, CDR1 SGHAT and CDR2 FQNNGV. Trimming cost V 5 bases and J 1 base, with 11 bases left between them. CDR3 amino acids: CASSLMEGNTEAFF. DNA of the CDR3: TGTGCCAGCAGCCTCATGGAGGGGAACACTGAAGCTTTCTTT.

The CDR3 loop is CASSWGPGQGRYEQYF. In DNA, the CDR3 is TGTGCCAGCAGCTGGGGGCCGGGACAGGGAAGATACGAGCAGTACTTC. The chain links TRBV5-5 to TRBJ2-7, with 9 bases that match TRBD1. There are 16 residues in the CDR3. J was trimmed by 4 bases and V by 3 bases; bases with no gene match: 11. CDR1 is SGHKS, CDR2 YYEKEE, per germline (reference sequence).

The chain is built from TRBV5-1 and TRBJ2-7; D might be TRBD2 (5 bases). The germline gives CDR1 SGHRS, CDR2 YFSETQ. This CDR3 spans 12 amino acids. V lost 1 base to trimming and J lost 3 bases, with 5 bases between them. CDR3: CASSLTSYEQYF. DNA of the CDR3: TGCGCCAGCAGCTTGACTAGCTACGAGCAGTACTTC.

CDR3: CASSVASGSYEQYF. CDR3 DNA: TGTGCCAGCAGCGTAGCAAGCGGGAGCTACGAGCAGTACTTC. The chain is built from TRBV9 and TRBJ2-7, with 8 nucleotides matching TRBD2. Germline assignment: CDR1 SGDLS and CDR2 YYNGEE. The CDR3 is 14 residues long. The junction had 2 bases not matched to a gene; V was cut back by 0 bases and J by 3 bases.

The chain combines TRBV19 with TRBJ2-2, with D hard to call. The CDR3 covers 16 residues. The germline V gene has CDR1 LNHDA and CDR2 SQIVND (reference sequence). V was trimmed by 4 bases and J by 2 bases, leaving 14 bases between them. DNA for the CDR3: TGTGCCAGTAGTACGACTTCCCCTATTAACACCGGGGAGCTGTTTTTT. The encoded protein is CASSTTSPINTGELFF.

The chain is built from TRBV7-8 and TRBJ1-5; tentatively, D is TRBD1 (5 bases). CDR3 length: 12 amino acids. V lost 5 bases and J 6 bases, leaving 8 bases between the germline ends. The germline V gene has CDR1 SGHVS and CDR2 FQNEAQ. The CDR3 region has the DNA TGTGCCAGCAGCAAGACAGTTCAGCCCCAGCATTTT. Its protein product is CASSKTVQPQHF.

This clone was seen only once. The chain is built from TRBV9 and TRBJ1-6; D is possibly TRBD1 (5 bases). Germline CDR1 is SGDLS and CDR2 is YYNGEE. Trimming took off 3 bases at V and 9 bases at J, with 16 bases between the two ends. This CDR3 comprises 15 residues. CDR3 DNA: TGTGCCAGCAGCGCTCACCAAGGGGATAGTTCACCCCTCCACTTT. It codes for CASSAHQGDSSPLHF.

The V gene is TRBV5-1, the J gene TRBJ2-3; TRBD2 matches at 8 bases. The J segment lost 3 bases and the V segment lost 4 bases, leaving 10 bases of the junction unmatched. This CDR3 has 16 residues. Per germline, CDR1 SGHRS and CDR2 YFSETQ. The CDR3, as DNA: TGCGCCAGCAGCCCCAATGGAGCGGGAGTGACAGATACGCAGTATTTT. Protein sequence: CASSPNGAGVTDTQYF.

This clone was counted between two and nine times. V gene TRBV13 combines with J gene TRBJ2-2; 7 nucleotides align to TRBD2. Germline CDR1 reads PRHDT; CDR2 reads FYEKMQ (reference sequence). Losses at the gene ends were 0 bases for V and 1 base for J; bases not matched to a gene: 5. This CDR3 contains 17 residues. CDR3 sequence: CASSLGQAGLNTGELFF. The CDR3 nucleotides read TGTGCCAGCAGCTTAGGCCAAGCGGGGCTGAACACCGGGGAGCTGTTTTTT. Together with reference TRBV13 and TRBJ2-2, the CDR3 gives the full variable domain: AAGVIQSPRHLIKEKRETATLKCYPIPRHDTVYWYQQGPGQDPQFLISFYEKMQSDKGSIPDRFSAQQFSDYHSELNMSSLELGDSALYFCASSLGQAGLNTGELFFGEGSRLTVL.

The rearrangement joins TRBV11-2 to TRBJ2-7, with TRBD1 matching over 7 bases. Trimming removed 5 bases from V and 1 base from J; junction bases left unmatched: 5. CDR3 length equals 14 residues. Germline V gene data show CDR1 as SGHAT and CDR2 as FQNNGV. The CDR3 spells CASSPDRLSYEQYF. The CDR3 DNA is TGTGCCAGCAGCCCGGACAGGTTATCCTACGAGCAGTACTTC.

In regard to this clone: This same CDR3 is encoded by further DNA sequences in the sample. The chain uses TRBV5-1 and TRBJ2-2, with D maybe TRBD1 (5 bases). Trimming removed 4 bases from V and 0 bases from J, with 10 bases in between. CDR1 is SGHRS, CDR2 YFSETQ, per germline. This CDR3 region has 15 residues. The CDR3 is CASSLGAANTGELFF. Here the CDR3 DNA reads TGCGCCAGCAGCCTAGGGGCGGCGAACACCGGGGAGCTGTTTTTT.

The gene calls are TRBV9 and TRBJ2-5; 13 bases align to TRBD2. The CDR3 length is 15 residues. V gave up 3 bases and J gave up 5 bases; unmatched junction bases: 4. Per germline, CDR1 SGDLS and CDR2 YYNGEE. CDR3 bases: TGTGCCAGCAGCGGGTTGACTAGCGGGGGGGAGACCCAGTACTTC. Residues: CASSGLTSGGETQYF.

This chain uses TRBV15 with TRBJ1-4, with 8 bases fitting TRBD1. Looked up from germline, CDR1 is LNHNV and CDR2 is YYDKDF (reference sequence). The length of the CDR3 is 12 residues. The junction had 1 base not matched to a gene; V was cut back by 3 bases and J by 10 bases. CDR3 DNA sequence: TGTGCCACCAGCAGTACAGGGGGAAAACTGTTTTTT. It specifies CATSSTGGKLFF.

This clone came up once. The chain joins TRBV10-1 to TRBJ2-3; 8 nucleotides agree with TRBD2. The CDR3 has 17 residues. V lost 0 bases, J lost 4 bases, and 9 bases stayed unmatched. In germline, CDR1 is WNHNN, CDR2 SYGVQD (reference sequence). In DNA form, the CDR3 reads TGCGCCAGCAGTGAGTCTCGGGGGGGCCTTTGGGCAGATACGCAGTATTTT. It codes for CASSESRGGLWADTQYF.

The rearrangement uses TRBV6-5 and TRBJ2-5, with TRBD1 identical over 7 bases. J was trimmed by 5 bases and V by 8 bases; bases with no gene match: 5. CDR3 length: 12 amino acids. From germline, CDR1 is MNHEY and CDR2 SVGAGI. The CDR3 nucleotides are TGTGCCAGCGGACCAGGGGGTGAGACCCAGTACTTC. Protein product: CASGPGGETQYF.

Judged by abundance, this clone is large (0.1 to 1%). The same CDR3 is also encoded by other DNA sequences in this sample. The chain recombines TRBV27 with TRBJ1-2; 7 bases line up with TRBD1. The CDR3 sequence is 14 residues long. Germline CDR1 and CDR2: MNHEY and SMNVEV (reference sequence). Germline trimming cut 2 bases from V and 0 bases from J; bases unmatched to any gene: 0. The CDR3 nucleotides are TGTGCCAGCAGTTTACAGGGGGCTAACTATGGCTACACCTTC. Amino acids: CASSLQGANYGYTF.

The chain is built from TRBV5-4 and TRBJ2-3; D is uncertain. From germline, CDR1 is SGHNT and CDR2 YYREEE (reference sequence). Trimming removed 4 bases from V and 1 base from J, with 19 bases in between. This CDR3 spans 17 amino acids. As DNA, the CDR3 is TGTGCCAGCAGCCGCCCGACGGAGAATTCGGGCACAGATACGCAGTATTTT. Residues: CASSRPTENSGTDTQYF.

This chain links TRBV5-1 with TRBJ1-1; TRBD1 might be the D (5 bases). The CDR3 runs to 15 residues. The V gene's germline CDR1 is SGHRS and CDR2 YFSETQ. Trimming removed 2 bases from V and 2 bases from J, with 13 bases in between. The CDR3 DNA reads as TGCGCCAGCAGCTTAACCGGGACTCACAACACTGAAGCTTTCTTT. This encodes CASSLTGTHNTEAFF.

The chain is built from TRBV7-9 and TRBJ2-7; TRBD1 aligns across 10 bases. Per germline, CDR1 SEHNR and CDR2 FQNEAQ (reference sequence). The CDR3 runs to 15 residues. V trimming: 4 bases; J trimming: 6 bases; junction bases outside the gene matches: 9. CDR3 in amino acids: CASSYAGTGVPEQYF. CDR3 DNA: TGTGCCAGCAGCTACGCCGGGACAGGGGTCCCCGAGCAGTACTTC.